The 8 T cell receptor beta chains below all came from one sample that was sequenced in a study of cytomegalovirus exposure and HLA in healthy donors. Both 60 Vbeta primers and 13 Jbeta primers went into the PCR. Produced via immunoSEQ multiplex PCR; TCRdb's table is partial and in-frame only. The sample lists around 98,000 clones; more than 60% were seen once. Source material: PBMCs. Every receptor here comes from a human donor in good health.

This clone was detected a few times. The CDR3, as DNA: TGTGCCAGCAGACCCAAGGGACAGGTATTGAACACTGAAGCTTTCTTT. Translated, it gives CASRPKGQVLNTEAFF. The rearrangement uses TRBV4-2 and TRBJ1-1, with 8 nucleotides matching TRBD1. This CDR3 comprises 16 residues. Germline assignment: CDR1 LGHNA and CDR2 YNFKEQ. J lost 0 bases, V lost 6 bases, and 9 bases had no gene match.

This sequence joins TRBV5-1 and TRBJ1-4; D possibly corresponds to TRBD1 (6 bases). The CDR3 runs 16 residues. From germline, CDR1 is SGHRS and CDR2 YFSETQ. Trimming removed 2 bases at V and 0 bases at J, with 11 bases between. CDR3 sequence (DNA): TGCGCCAGCAGCTTATTATCAGGGGCAACTAATGAAAAACTGTTTTTT. Its translation: CASSLLSGATNEKLFF.

A note on this clone: An end of the junction does not agree with germline; a read error may underlie this. The chain uses TRBV7-8 and TRBJ1-4; the D gene is possibly TRBD1 (6 bases). There are 16 residues in the CDR3. Germline-derived CDR1 and CDR2 are SGHVS and FQNEAQ. The CDR3 loop reads CASSPYMRTANEKLLF. The CDR3 region has the DNA TGTGCCAGCAGCCCATACATGAGGACAGCAAATGAAAAACTGCTTTTT.

This chain connects TRBV7-8 to TRBJ2-7; D is unresolved. V lost 1 base and J 0 bases, leaving 7 bases between the germline ends. Germline V CDR1 and CDR2: SGHVS, FQNEAQ. CDR3 size: 14 residues. As DNA, the CDR3 is TGTGCCAGCAGCTTAGTACCGAGCTCCTACGAGCAGTACTTC. Encoded protein: CASSLVPSSYEQYF.

The genes are TRBV5-1 and TRBJ2-2; D ambiguous. The CDR3 loop spans 12 amino acids. V was clipped by 6 bases and J by 2 bases, with 5 bases between them. CDR1 SGHRS and CDR2 YFSETQ come from the germline V gene. The CDR3 protein is CASTKNTGELFF. Here the CDR3 DNA reads TGCGCCAGCACAAAAAACACCGGGGAGCTGTTTTTT.

This clone was observed a few times. The gene calls are TRBV5-6 and TRBJ1-1, with 8 bases fitting TRBD1. The V and J ends lost 6 bases and 10 bases, in that order; junction bases with no gene match: 11. Germline lookup yields CDR1 SGHDT and CDR2 YYEEEE. The CDR3 is 13 residues long. In DNA, the CDR3 is TGTGCCAGCACCCAACAGGGGGTTCTGCTAGCTTTCTTT. Translating gives CASTQQGVLLAFF.

The chain recombines TRBV15 with TRBJ2-6; D is possibly TRBD1 (6 bases). Germline CDR1 reads LNHNV; CDR2 reads YYDKDF (reference sequence). Trimming removed 2 bases at V and 0 bases at J, with 14 bases between. CDR3 length: 18 amino acids. The chain's CDR3 is CATSRSGQPHSGANVLTF. Written as DNA, the CDR3 is TGTGCCACCAGCAGATCAGGACAGCCCCACTCTGGGGCCAACGTCCTGACTTTC.

CDR3 loop: CASSEQGMNEQYF. Written as DNA, the CDR3 is TGTGCCAGCAGTGAACAGGGGATGAACGAGCAGTACTTC. The V gene is TRBV2, the J gene TRBJ2-7, with a weak D call TRBD1 (6 bases). V lost 2 bases to trimming and J lost 5 bases, with 10 bases between them. CDR3 length: 13 residues. The V gene's germline CDR1 is SNHLY and CDR2 FYNNEI.